A selection of T cell receptor beta chains follows, all from one sample in a study of CD8 T cells in ankylosing spondylitis. Via MiXCR, TCRdb re-called the 5' RACE reads, giving one row per CDR3 protein. The profile shows 100,000 to 150,000 distinct CDR3 sequences, 6.5% to 9% of them singletons. Sequencing was carried out using blood, either unsorted or a sorted T cell fraction (not recorded which). The receptors were gathered from a male donor with ankylosing spondylitis or in good health (not recorded which). CDR3s include the opening cysteine and the closing phenylalanine or tryptophan.

cdr3_aa: CSARLAGASDTQYF
j_call: TRBJ2-3
v_call: TRBV20-1

cdr3_aa: CASSQRGPGGHSNQPQHF
j_call: TRBJ1-5
v_call: TRBV11-3

cdr3_aa: CSVTGGPDTQYF
j_call: TRBJ2-3
v_call: TRBV29-1

cdr3_aa: CASSAEFGEQYF
j_call: TRBJ2-7
v_call: TRBV7-9

cdr3_aa: CASRMTGRDTGELFF
j_call: TRBJ2-2
v_call: TRBV27

cdr3_aa: CASSFKAQGGNTEAFF
j_call: TRBJ1-1
v_call: TRBV7-9

cdr3_aa: CASGTLAQPTDTQYF
j_call: TRBJ2-3
v_call: TRBV5-1

cdr3_aa: CASRTQASQETQYF
j_call: TRBJ2-5
v_call: TRBV12-3/TRBV12-4

cdr3_aa: CASSQVWAGTDTQYF
j_call: TRBJ2-3
v_call: TRBV5-1

cdr3_aa: CSARDPFSGTGFTSSYNEQFF
j_call: TRBJ2-1
v_call: TRBV20-1

cdr3_aa: CSVALANYGYTF
j_call: TRBJ1-2
v_call: TRBV29-1

cdr3_aa: CASSLVAGGEETQYF
j_call: TRBJ2-5
v_call: TRBV7-2